These 26 T cell receptor beta chains were sequenced from one sample in a study of molecular identifiers for immune sequencing clone quantification (dated by TCRdb to 2016 to 2018). Library preparation employed PCR. The sample was run on a NextSeq 500. Using fastp trimming at Q25 and MiXCR clonotype assembly, TCRdb reanalyzed the public sequencing data and kept in-frame beta chains. Records with the same CDR3 protein are collapsed into one entry carrying the most frequent genes and DNA. In this sample the table shows some 97,000 distinct CDR3 sequences, around a third of which occur a single time. 4% to 5% of the sample is held by the ten biggest clonotypes. The material sequenced was naive CD8+ T cells from blood, with Jurkat cell RNA spiked in. Interpreted using the paper, the cell subset or site label stands for: FACS-sorted CD8+CD4-CCR7+CD45RA+ naive T cells. These receptors originate from a human donor in good health. Some libraries in this study had Jurkat cell RNA spiked in.

This clonotype was seen more than once but under ten times. This chain links TRBV7-2 with TRBJ1-6; TRBD1 aligns across 10 bases. This CDR3 contains 17 residues. J lost 7 bases, V lost 7 bases, and 13 bases had no gene match. Germline lookup yields CDR1 SGHTA and CDR2 FQGNSA. CDR3 DNA sequence: TGTGCCAGCAATTCAGGTTGGGGACAGGGGTGGAATTCACCCCTCCACTTT. Amino acid sequence: CASNSGWGQGWNSPLHF.

This clonotype was counted between two and nine times. The chain joins TRBV7-9 to TRBJ2-6; D unclear. V was trimmed by 8 bases and J by 0 bases, leaving 5 bases between them. CDR1 is SEHNR and CDR2 is FQNEAQ in the germline V gene (reference sequence). This CDR3 has 13 amino acids. CDR3 DNA sequence: TGTGCCAGCTCGGACTCTGGGGCCAACGTCCTGACTTTC. It translates to CASSDSGANVLTF.

This chain uses TRBV6-5 with TRBJ2-7; the D gene is possibly TRBD1 (6 bases). The CDR3 spans 14 residues. In germline, CDR1 is MNHEY, CDR2 SVGAGI. V dropped 2 bases and J dropped 0 bases, with 8 bases sitting between them. CDR3 sequence (DNA): TGTGCCAGCAGTTACGGGGGCAACTCCTACGAGCAGTACTTC. This codes for CASSYGGNSYEQYF.

Comments on this clonotype: This may arise from a read error, as a much more abundant clone is one base away. Since no conserved phenylalanine or tryptophan closes the CDR3, a read error is the likely cause. The J gene is TRBJ2-4, the V gene TRBV20-1; D remains ambiguous. The length of the CDR3 is 14 residues. The germline V gene has CDR1 DFQATT and CDR2 SNEGSKA (reference sequence). Trimming cost V 5 bases and J 0 bases, with 11 bases left between them. In DNA form, the CDR3 reads TGCAGTGCTCCCGCACAGTTAGCCAAAAACATTCAGTACTTA. Translation gives CSAPAQLAKNIQYL.

This clonotype was observed a handful of times. The rearrangement joins TRBV7-2 to TRBJ1-6, with 8 positions matching TRBD1. The germline V gene has CDR1 SGHTA and CDR2 FQGNSA. The CDR3 has 16 amino acids. Unmatched junction bases numbered 7, after V lost 2 bases and J lost 7 bases. CDR3 sequence reads: CASSLTPGQANSPLHF. The CDR3 coding sequence is TGTGCCAGCAGCTTAACTCCGGGACAGGCCAATTCACCCCTCCACTTT.

The chain has TRBV28 and TRBJ2-3; 10 nucleotides align to TRBD2. CDR1 and CDR2 from the germline V gene are MDHEN and SYDVKM. J gave up 6 bases and V 1 base, and 16 bases lay outside the gene matches. The CDR3 extends over 19 amino acids. The CDR3 reads CASSLSLRASGSWGDTQYF. CDR3 in DNA: TGTGCCAGCAGTTTATCCCTCCGCGCTAGCGGGAGTTGGGGGGATACGCAGTATTTT.

This clonotype was detected a few times. The chain carries TRBV5-6 and TRBJ2-5; 7 bases align to TRBD1. The CDR3 spans 16 residues. With 0 bases clipped from V and 1 base from J, the junction kept 6 bases outside the gene matches. Per the germline V gene, CDR1 is SGHDT and CDR2 is YYEEEE. CDR3 sequence reads: CASSLGTGTAQETQYF. CDR3 coding DNA: TGTGCCAGCAGCTTGGGAACCGGGACAGCCCAAGAGACCCAGTACTTC. The entire variable domain, with the rest obtained from reference TRBV5-6 and TRBJ2-5, is as follows: DAGVTQSPTHLIKTRGQQVTLRCSPKSGHDTVSWYQQALGQGPQFIFQYYEEEERQRGNFPDRFSGHQFPNYSSELNVNALLLGDSALYLCASSLGTGTAQETQYFGPGTRLLVL.

This clonotype has a handful of counts. The genes are TRBV27 and TRBJ2-5; 9 nucleotides align to TRBD2. V dropped 0 bases and J dropped 4; count of bases not matched to a gene: 6. Germline CDR1 MNHEY, CDR2 SMNVEV (reference sequence). The CDR3 length is 16 residues. The CDR3 loop is CASSLSGLAYGETQYF. The CDR3 DNA reads as TGTGCCAGCAGTTTATCGGGACTAGCCTATGGAGAGACCCAGTACTTC.

At least ten counts were recorded for this clonotype. The rearrangement joins TRBV7-9 to TRBJ1-2; D is unclear. CDR3 length: 10 amino acids. Germline V gene sequence: CDR1 SEHNR, CDR2 FQNEAQ (reference sequence). V lost 3 bases, J lost 10 bases, and 6 bases lay in between. The CDR3 loop reads CASSFDVYTF. The CDR3 bases are TGTGCCAGCAGCTTTGACGTCTACACCTTC.

The gene calls are TRBV9 and TRBJ2-1, with 14 bases identical to TRBD2. J was trimmed by 1 base and V by 4 bases; bases with no gene match: 13. The CDR3 covers 20 residues. The germline CDR1 and CDR2 sequences are SGDLS and YYNGEE. CDR3 nucleotides: TGTGCCAGCAGCTCTCGACTAGCGGGAGGGCCGGAAGGTTCCTACAATGAGCAGTTCTTC. The encoded protein is CASSSRLAGGPEGSYNEQFF.

For this clonotype: The junction departs from the called germline gene at one end, perhaps through a read error. J is TRBJ1-5 and V is TRBV4-1, with a weak D call TRBD1 (6 bases). CDR1 MGHRA and CDR2 YSYEKL come from the germline V gene. CDR3 size: 16 residues. Written as DNA, the CDR3 is TGCGCCAGCAGCCAAGCCCCGGGACAAGGCAATCCGCCCCAGCATTTT. This sequence encodes CASSQAPGQGNPPQHF.

The chain is built from TRBV11-2 and TRBJ2-5; no clear D. From germline, CDR1 is SGHAT and CDR2 FQNNGV. With 5 bases removed from V and 8 bases from J, the gap between germline ends came to 18 bases. The CDR3 has 14 residues. CDR3 nucleotides: TGTGCCAGCAGCCTTCTGGGATCGAAGGAAACCCAGTACTTC. Amino acid sequence: CASSLLGSKETQYF.

This clonotype was found a few times. The gene calls are TRBV28 and TRBJ2-4; D is uncertain. Germline V lookup: CDR1 MDHEN, CDR2 SYDVKM. Trimming shortened V by 7 bases and J by 5 bases, and 9 bases separated the two germline ends. This CDR3 has 12 residues. CDR3 amino acids: CASTDVQNIQYF. DNA for the CDR3: TGTGCCAGCACAGACGTCCAAAACATTCAGTACTTC.

V is TRBV25-1 and J is TRBJ2-7; D possibly corresponds to TRBD1 (6 bases). There are 15 residues in the CDR3. Germline values: CDR1 MGHDK, CDR2 SYGVNS. Trimming took 0 bases from V and 5 from J, leaving 14 bases between them. The CDR3 sequence is CASSEYSDSPHEQYF. In DNA, the CDR3 is TGTGCCAGCAGTGAATATTCGGACAGCCCTCACGAGCAGTACTTC.

This clonotype has a count of ten or more. The chain has TRBV4-3 and TRBJ2-1; D remains ambiguous. Looked up from germline, CDR1 is LGHNA and CDR2 is YSLEER. This CDR3 region has 12 residues. Trimming removed 0 bases at V and 10 bases at J, with 7 bases between. CDR3 nucleotide sequence: TGCGCCAGCAGCCAAGATTGGGCAGAGCAGTTCTTC. Translated: CASSQDWAEQFF.

This clonotype was seen a few times. The V gene is TRBV12-3 or TRBV12-4, the J gene TRBJ2-5; maybe TRBD1 (5 bases). The CDR3 consists of 13 residues. Trimming pared 5 bases from V and 5 bases from J, leaving 12 bases between. CDR3 DNA sequence: TGTGCCAGCAGTACACAGGTATCGGAGACCCAGTACTTC. Residues: CASSTQVSETQYF.

This clonotype was picked up a small number of times. The chain uses TRBV6-5 and TRBJ1-4; D is undetermined. Germline CDR1 MNHEY, CDR2 SVGAGI. Trimming took 0 bases from V and 8 from J, leaving 13 bases between them. This CDR3 comprises 15 residues. CDR3: CASSYSPLIGEKLFF. For the CDR3, the DNA is TGTGCCAGCAGTTACTCGCCCCTGATAGGGGAAAAACTGTTTTTT.

The chain has TRBV5-4 and TRBJ2-7; 12 nucleotides agree with TRBD1. CDR1 is SGHNT, CDR2 YYREEE, per germline (reference sequence). The CDR3 sequence is 15 residues long. The junction had 5 bases not matched to a gene; V was cut back by 4 bases and J by 3 bases. CDR3: CASSQGTGGYYEQYF. The CDR3 bases are TGTGCCAGCAGCCAAGGGACAGGGGGCTACTACGAGCAGTACTTC.

The rearrangement joins TRBV4-3 to TRBJ2-1; D may be TRBD2 (5 bases). This CDR3 comprises 15 residues. The germline gives CDR1 LGHNA, CDR2 YSLEER. V was trimmed by 1 base and J by 7 bases, leaving 14 bases between them. The CDR3 protein is CASSQGGEFVNEQFF. DNA of the CDR3: TGCGCCAGCAGCCAAGGTGGGGAGTTCGTAAATGAGCAGTTCTTC.

This clonotype has more than one count but fewer than ten. The chain links TRBV5-1 to TRBJ2-7; a possible D gene is TRBD1 (5 bases). V was shortened by 2 bases and J by 6 bases, with 15 bases between the two germline ends. Germline V CDR1 and CDR2: SGHRS, YFSETQ. The CDR3 has 14 amino acids. The CDR3 DNA sequence: TGCGCCAGCAGCTTCGGGCAGGGATTGACCGAGCAGTACTTC. Residues: CASSFGQGLTEQYF. Based on the CDR3 plus reference TRBV5-1 and TRBJ2-7, the full variable domain is KAGVTQTPRYLIKTRGQQVTLSCSPISGHRSVSWYQQTPGQGLQFLFEYFSETQRNKGNFPGRFSGRQFSNSRSEMNVSTLELGDSALYLCASSFGQGLTEQYFGPGTRLTVT.

With regard to this clonotype: The missing conserved phenylalanine or tryptophan at the end of this CDR3 makes a read error likely. The rearrangement joins TRBV19 to TRBJ1-5; the match to TRBD1 covers 12 bases. This CDR3 is 16 amino acids long. V trimming: 5 bases; J trimming: 6 bases; junction bases outside the gene matches: 8. Looked up from germline, CDR1 is LNHDA and CDR2 is SQIVND (reference sequence). The DNA of the CDR3 is TGTGCCAGTAGTGTTGGGACAGGGGGCATCCTTCAGCCCCAGCATATT. It specifies CASSVGTGGILQPQHI.

A few counts support this clonotype. The V and J genes are TRBV6-5 and TRBJ2-6; D remains ambiguous. This CDR3 has 17 amino acids. Germline loops: CDR1 MNHEY, CDR2 SVGAGI. Trimming stripped 6 bases from V and 2 bases from J, with 17 bases between. The CDR3: CASRRTDLEPGANVLTF. The CDR3 DNA follows: TGTGCCAGCAGGCGTACTGACCTGGAACCTGGGGCCAACGTCCTGACTTTC.

The V call is TRBV5-1, the J call TRBJ2-7, with 10 bases aligning to TRBD1. Germline V gene sequence: CDR1 SGHRS, CDR2 YFSETQ. The CDR3 extends over 14 amino acids. V shed 4 bases and J 5 bases; nucleotides not matched to a gene: 6. Here the CDR3 DNA reads TGCGCCAGCAGCACCGGGACAGGGGTGAACGAGCAGTACTTC. It translates to CASSTGTGVNEQYF.

This sequence joins TRBV4-3 and TRBJ2-1; 10 bases align to TRBD1. This CDR3 region has 15 residues. Germline V gene sequence: CDR1 LGHNA, CDR2 YSLEER. V dropped 3 bases and J dropped 8; count of bases not matched to a gene: 7. CDR3 loop: CASSQSGTGAYEQFF. The DNA of the CDR3 is TGCGCCAGCAGCCAGAGCGGGACAGGGGCCTATGAGCAGTTCTTC.

The rearrangement links TRBV29-1 to TRBJ2-7; no clear D gene. Germline V gene sequence: CDR1 SQVTM, CDR2 ANQGSEA. CDR3 length: 12 residues. V was shortened by 2 bases and J by 2 bases, with 7 bases between the two germline ends. The CDR3 nucleotides are TGCAGCGTTGAACAGGACCCCTACGAGCAGTACTTC. It specifies CSVEQDPYEQYF.

This clonotype was recorded a few times. The CDR3 sequence: CASSGWTSTSTDTQYF. The CDR3 DNA reads TGCGCCAGCAGCGGCTGGACGTCGACTAGCACAGATACGCAGTATTTT. The chain recombines TRBV5-1 with TRBJ2-3; D unresolved. The CDR3 totals 16 residues. Looked up from germline, CDR1 is SGHRS and CDR2 is YFSETQ. Deletions cut 4 bases from V and 0 bases from J, with 15 bases between.